The next 21 T cell receptor beta chains were all read from a single sample in a study of T-cell memory formation after mild COVID-19. TCRdb independently ran MiXCR on the 5' RACE reads; one entry per CDR3 protein. The sample consists of 380,000 or so distinct CDR3 sequences, about 13% of them appearing once. Sequenced input: PBMCs or a T cell subset sorted from them (not recorded which). The receptors come from a man between 18 and 29 years old who had mild COVID-19 (a few samples of this study predate the infection). Cell type and time point are not known.

Only a few counts were recorded for this clonotype. This chain joins TRBV29-1 and TRBJ1-3; tentatively, D is TRBD1 (6 bases). Germline V lookup: CDR1 SQVTM, CDR2 ANQGSEA. CDR3 length: 15 amino acids. V lost 5 bases and J 0 bases, leaving 14 bases between the germline ends. CDR3 coding DNA: TGCAGCGTTCAATCTACAGGGACCTCTGGAAACACCATATATTTT. Translated, it gives CSVQSTGTSGNTIYF.

The sample holds many counts of this clonotype. The chain combines TRBV20-1 with TRBJ2-2; 11 nucleotides match TRBD1. This CDR3 region has 17 residues. With V trimmed by 4 bases and J by 0 bases, 7 bases remained unmatched. Germline V gene sequence: CDR1 DFQATT, CDR2 SNEGSKA (reference sequence). The CDR3 region is CSAKGQGASSNTGELFF. The CDR3 DNA sequence: TGCAGTGCTAAAGGACAGGGGGCCTCTTCGAACACCGGGGAGCTGTTTTTT.

This clonotype occurred a few times. The chain uses TRBV6-9 and TRBJ1-1; D perhaps matches TRBD1 (6 bases). The CDR3 totals 14 residues. The V gene's germline CDR1 is MNHGY and CDR2 SVAAGI. V dropped 7 bases and J dropped 3 bases, with 15 bases sitting between them. In DNA form, the CDR3 reads TGTGCCAGCATCGCACAGGGACTAGACACTGAAGCTTTCTTT. Protein product: CASIAQGLDTEAFF.

The chain uses TRBV12-3 or TRBV12-4 and TRBJ2-4, with TRBD2 as a possible D gene (5 bases). V lost 3 bases and J 1 base, leaving 13 bases between the germline ends. CDR3 length equals 16 residues. The CDR3 nucleotides read TGTGCCAGCAGTTTCAGCCCGAGAGGGGCCAAAAACATTCAGTACTTC. This encodes CASSFSPRGAKNIQYF.

The rearrangement joins TRBV18 to TRBJ1-1; 7 bases map to TRBD1. The ends lost 2 bases at V and 1 base at J; junction bases unmatched: 4. The CDR3 runs to 15 residues. Germline loops: CDR1 KGHSH, CDR2 LQKENI. The CDR3 DNA sequence: TGTGCCAGCTCACCAACGAACAGGGGGAACACTGAAGCTTTCTTT. Translating it yields CASSPTNRGNTEAFF.

This clonotype was counted ten times or more. The chain employs TRBV9 and TRBJ2-7; 9 bases line up with TRBD1. Per the germline V gene, CDR1 is SGDLS and CDR2 is YYNGEE. Trimming removed 3 bases from V and 0 bases from J; junction bases left unmatched: 7. The CDR3 is made up of 16 amino acids. The CDR3 DNA is TGTGCCAGCAGCGGGCCCCGGGACAGGGTCTCCTACGAGCAGTACGTC. Residues: CASSGPRDRVSYEQYV.

A few counts support this clonotype. V and J are TRBV7-2 and TRBJ2-7; possible D gene TRBD2, 5 bases. V lost 4 bases and J lost 9, with 16 bases in between. The CDR3 extends over 13 amino acids. Germline CDR1 is SGHTA and CDR2 is FQGNSA. In DNA form, the CDR3 reads TGTGCCAGCAGCTACGGACCCACCGGAGGGCAGTACGTC. Translating gives CASSYGPTGGQYV.

This clonotype was observed at least ten times. The rearrangement links TRBV5-1 to TRBJ2-3, with 9 nucleotides matching TRBD1. V was pared by 0 bases and J by 4 bases, with 9 bases of the junction left unmatched. This CDR3 has 17 residues. Looked up from germline, CDR1 is SGHRS and CDR2 is YFSETQ. The CDR3 nucleotides are TGCGCCAGCAGCTTGGGAATACAGGGGGCAAACGCAGATACGCAGTATTTT. This sequence encodes CASSLGIQGANADTQYF.

This clonotype was seen at least ten times. V is TRBV5-1 and J is TRBJ1-1; D uncertain. Germline values: CDR1 SGHRS, CDR2 YFSETQ. V lost 0 bases and J lost 0, with 6 bases in between. The CDR3 covers 14 residues. The CDR3 DNA is TGCGCCAGCAGCTTGGGCAGCTTGAACACTGAAGCTTTCTTT. The encoded protein is CASSLGSLNTEAFF. The full variable domain, rest sourced from reference TRBV5-1 and TRBJ1-1, is KAGVTQTPRYLIKTRGQQVTLSCSPISGHRSVSWYQQTPGQGLQFLFEYFSETQRNKGNFPGRFSGRQFSNSRSEMNVSTLELGDSALYLCASSLGSLNTEAFFGQGTRLTVV.

The chain employs TRBV5-1 and TRBJ2-5; D is unresolved. V dropped 3 bases and J dropped 3 bases, with 15 bases sitting between them. The CDR3 runs 15 residues. The V gene's germline CDR1 is SGHRS and CDR2 YFSETQ. The CDR3 loop is CASSSTTLVEETQYF. The CDR3 nucleotides are TGCGCCAGCAGCTCGACCACTCTAGTCGAAGAGACCCAGTACTTC.

This clonotype occurred a few times. The genes are TRBV7-3 and TRBJ2-1; weak D call: TRBD1 (6 bases). Germline-derived CDR1 and CDR2 are SGHTA and FQGTGA. V lost 0 bases to trimming and J lost 6 bases, with 12 bases between them. CDR3 length equals 15 residues. The CDR3 DNA reads as TGTGCCAGCAGCTTAACAGGCGGCAGGGGCAATGAGCAGTTCTTC. It specifies CASSLTGGRGNEQFF.

This clonotype was seen at least ten times. This CDR3 is CASRGLWGEPNYGYTF. The DNA for the CDR3 is TGTGCCAGCAGGGGATTGTGGGGAGAGCCTAACTATGGCTACACCTTC. The V call is TRBV27, the J call TRBJ1-2, with D unclear. CDR1 is MNHEY, CDR2 SMNVEV, per germline (reference sequence). This CDR3 is built from 16 residues. Trimming stripped 6 bases from V and 0 bases from J, with 17 bases between.

This clonotype was detected only a few times. The V gene is TRBV3-1, the J gene TRBJ2-5; 10 bases match TRBD2. CDR3 size: 15 residues. Germline CDR1 is LGHDT and CDR2 is YNNKEL (reference sequence). V was pared by 4 bases and J by 7 bases, with 9 bases of the junction left unmatched. The chain's CDR3 is CASSPGLAETGTQYF. CDR3 bases: TGTGCCAGCAGCCCCGGACTAGCGGAGACCGGGACCCAGTACTTC.

The chain couples TRBV9 to TRBJ2-3, with a weak D call TRBD2 (6 bases). Per germline, CDR1 SGDLS and CDR2 YYNGEE. CDR3 length equals 16 residues. Trimming took off 3 bases at V and 1 base at J, with 15 bases between the two ends. CDR3 residues: CASSDYGLPGTDTQYF. In DNA form, the CDR3 reads TGTGCCAGCAGCGACTACGGACTACCGGGCACAGATACGCAGTATTTT. Full variable domain (rest looked up from reference TRBV9 and TRBJ2-3): DSGVTQTPKHLITATGQRVTLRCSPRSGDLSVYWYQQSLDQGLQFLIQYYNGEERAKGNILERFSAQQFPDLHSELNLSSLELGDSALYFCASSDYGLPGTDTQYFGPGTRLTVL.

The chain is built from TRBV28 and TRBJ2-2; the D is unclear. The CDR3 sequence is 11 residues long. Germline assignment: CDR1 MDHEN and CDR2 SYDVKM. The ends were cut back, 7 bases at V and 3 bases at J, with 3 bases in the middle. In nucleotides, the CDR3 is TGTGCCAGCAAAGACACCGGGGAGCTGTTTTTT. Amino acid sequence: CASKDTGELFF.

This clonotype was counted a few times. CDR3 nucleotide sequence: TGTGCCAGCAGCCCGGGGGGCGGGGGAGAAGATACGCAGTATTTT. Its translation: CASSPGGGGEDTQYF. The chain combines TRBV7-3 with TRBJ2-3; possible D gene TRBD2, 7 bases. Trimming pared 5 bases from V and 5 bases from J, leaving 17 bases between. The CDR3 spans 15 residues. The V gene's germline CDR1 is SGHTA and CDR2 FQGTGA.

This clonotype was counted a few times. The chain is built from TRBV12-3 or TRBV12-4 and TRBJ1-2, with D tentatively TRBD1 (5 bases). V was shortened by 8 bases and J by 3 bases, with 13 bases between the two germline ends. There are 13 residues in the CDR3. CDR3 DNA sequence: TGTGCCAGCTACGGCCGGGGCCACTATGGCTACACCTTC. This encodes CASYGRGHYGYTF.

There are many counts of this clonotype. V usage is TRBV18 and J usage is TRBJ2-1, with TRBD2 matching over 8 bases. This CDR3 has 17 amino acids. J gave up 3 bases and V 3 bases, and 10 bases lay outside the gene matches. CDR1 KGHSH and CDR2 LQKENI come from the germline V gene. The CDR3 spells CASSPPGLGYLYNEQFF. The CDR3 DNA sequence: TGTGCCAGCTCACCCCCGGGACTAGGGTACCTCTACAATGAGCAGTTCTTC.

V gene TRBV5-1 combines with J gene TRBJ2-2, with TRBD1 identical over 7 bases. Germline V lookup: CDR1 SGHRS, CDR2 YFSETQ. The trim removed 0 bases at V and 9 bases at J, leaving 5 bases unmatched. This CDR3 comprises 14 residues. The CDR3 coding sequence is TGCGCCAGCAGCTTGGCTGGACAGGCCTGGGAGCTGTTTTTT. This translates into CASSLAGQAWELFF.

The rearrangement joins TRBV5-1 to TRBJ1-3; D perhaps matches TRBD1 (6 bases). Per germline, CDR1 SGHRS and CDR2 YFSETQ. The CDR3 runs to 15 residues. The V gene lost 0 bases and the J gene lost 7 bases, with 14 bases spanning the gap. CDR3 sequence: CASSLVGRGVNTIYF. Here the CDR3 DNA reads TGCGCCAGCAGCTTGGTGGGCAGGGGAGTCAACACCATATATTTT.

This chain connects TRBV6-5 to TRBJ1-1; TRBD1 might be the D (5 bases). The CDR3 runs to 14 residues. V was clipped by 5 bases and J by 1 base, with 11 bases between them. Germline assignment: CDR1 MNHEY and CDR2 SVGAGI. This CDR3 is CASSHGQKNTEAFF. The CDR3 bases are TGTGCCAGCAGTCACGGACAAAAGAACACTGAAGCTTTCTTT.